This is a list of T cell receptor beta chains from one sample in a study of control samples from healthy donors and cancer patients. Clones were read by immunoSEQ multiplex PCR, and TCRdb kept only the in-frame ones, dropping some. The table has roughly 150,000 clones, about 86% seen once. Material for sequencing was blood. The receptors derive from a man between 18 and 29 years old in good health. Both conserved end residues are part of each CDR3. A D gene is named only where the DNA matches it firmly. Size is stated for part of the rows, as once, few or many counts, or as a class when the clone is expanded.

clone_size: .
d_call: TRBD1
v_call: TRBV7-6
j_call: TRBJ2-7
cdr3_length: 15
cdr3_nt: TGTGCCAGCAGCCAAGGACAGGGAATCTCCTACGAGCAGTACTTC
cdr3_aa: CASSQGQGISYEQYF

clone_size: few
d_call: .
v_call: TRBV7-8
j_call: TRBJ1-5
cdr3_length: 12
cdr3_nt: TGTGCCAGCAGCTTAGGTATTCAGCCCCAGCATTTT
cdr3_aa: CASSLGIQPQHF

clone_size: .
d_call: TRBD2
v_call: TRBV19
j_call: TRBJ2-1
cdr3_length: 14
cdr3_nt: TGTGCCAGTAGCCTAGCGGGGGGCAACAATGAGCAGTTCTTC
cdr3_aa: CASSLAGGNNEQFF

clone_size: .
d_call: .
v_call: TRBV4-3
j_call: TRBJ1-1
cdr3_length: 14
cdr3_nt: TGCGCCAGCAGCCAAGAAACGGAGAACACTGAAGCTTTCTTT
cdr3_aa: CASSQETENTEAFF

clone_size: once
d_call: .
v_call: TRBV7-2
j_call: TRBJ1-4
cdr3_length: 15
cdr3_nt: TGTGCCAGCAGCCTCGCGCAGGGAAGGGGGGAAAAACTGTTTTTT
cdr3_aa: CASSLAQGRGEKLFF

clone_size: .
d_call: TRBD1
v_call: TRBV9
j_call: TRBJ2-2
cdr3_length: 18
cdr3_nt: TGTGCCAGCAGCGTAGACTTCCCGGGACAGGGGAGAACCGGGGAGCTGTTTTTT
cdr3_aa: CASSVDFPGQGRTGELFF

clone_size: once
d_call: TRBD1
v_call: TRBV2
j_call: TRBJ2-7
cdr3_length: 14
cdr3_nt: TGTGCCAGCATCCCGACAGGGCACTCCTACGAGCAGTACTTC
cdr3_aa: CASIPTGHSYEQYF

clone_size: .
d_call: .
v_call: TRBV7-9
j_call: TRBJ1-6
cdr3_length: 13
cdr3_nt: TGTGCCAGCAGCTTAGTGGTGGGCTCACCCCTCCACTTT
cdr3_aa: CASSLVVGSPLHF

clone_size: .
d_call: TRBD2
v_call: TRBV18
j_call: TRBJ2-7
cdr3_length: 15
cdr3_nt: TGTGCCAGCTCACCACAGCAAAGCGGGGGCTACGAGCAGTACTTC
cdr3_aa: CASSPQQSGGYEQYF

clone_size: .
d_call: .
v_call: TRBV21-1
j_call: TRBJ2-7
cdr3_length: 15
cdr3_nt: TGTGCCAGCAGCAAAGAGACAGCGGGGGGGTACGAGCAGTACTTC
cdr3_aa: CASSKETAGGYEQYF

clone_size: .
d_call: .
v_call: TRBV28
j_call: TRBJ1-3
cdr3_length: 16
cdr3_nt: TGTGCCAGCACACCCGGGGGCCCGTCCTCTGGAAACACCATATATTTT
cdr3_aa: CASTPGGPSSGNTIYF

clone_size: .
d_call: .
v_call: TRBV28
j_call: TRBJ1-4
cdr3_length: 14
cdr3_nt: TGTGCCAGCACCGCAAGGGCAGTAAATGAAAAACTGTTTTTT
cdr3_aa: CASTARAVNEKLFF

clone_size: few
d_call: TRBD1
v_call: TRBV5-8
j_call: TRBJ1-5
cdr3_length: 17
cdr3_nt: TGTGCCAGCAGCTCCGGGACAGCAAGCTATAGCAATCAGCCCCAGCATTTT
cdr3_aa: CASSSGTASYSNQPQHF

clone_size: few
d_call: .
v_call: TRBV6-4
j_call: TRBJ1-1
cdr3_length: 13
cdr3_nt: TGTGCCAGCAGTGACAACGTAGACACTGAAGCTTTCTTT
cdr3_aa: CASSDNVDTEAFF

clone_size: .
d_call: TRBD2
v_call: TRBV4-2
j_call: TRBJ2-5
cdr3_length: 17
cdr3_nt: TGTGCCAGCAGCTCGGGACTAGCGGGTTATAACCAAGAGACCCAGTACTTC
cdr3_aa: CASSSGLAGYNQETQYF

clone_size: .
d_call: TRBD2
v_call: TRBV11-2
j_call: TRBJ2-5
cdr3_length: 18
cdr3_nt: TGTGCCAGCACCTCTTACCCATTAGCGGGGGATGTCCAAGAGACCCAGTACTTC
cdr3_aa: CASTSYPLAGDVQETQYF

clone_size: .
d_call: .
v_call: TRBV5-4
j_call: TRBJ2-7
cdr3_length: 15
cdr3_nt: TGTGCCAGCAGCCACTTCAACAGGAATTCCTACGAGCAGTACTTC
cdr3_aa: CASSHFNRNSYEQYF

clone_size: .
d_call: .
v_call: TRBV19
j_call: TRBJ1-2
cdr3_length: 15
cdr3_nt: TGTGCCAGTAGGATCCCCGGGAAGGGGGATTATGGCTACACCTTC
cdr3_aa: CASRIPGKGDYGYTF

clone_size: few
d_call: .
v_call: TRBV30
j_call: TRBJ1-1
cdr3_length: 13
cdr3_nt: TGTGCCTGGACCAAAACAGGCAACACTGAAGCTTTCTTT
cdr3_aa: CAWTKTGNTEAFF

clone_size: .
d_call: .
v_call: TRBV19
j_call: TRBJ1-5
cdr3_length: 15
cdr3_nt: TGTGCCAGTAGTATGTCCAGGGAAGGGAATCAGCCCCAGCATTTT
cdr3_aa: CASSMSREGNQPQHF

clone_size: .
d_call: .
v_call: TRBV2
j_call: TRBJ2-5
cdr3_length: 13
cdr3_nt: TGTGCCAGCAGTGTTTTGGGCGTAGAGACCCAGTACTTC
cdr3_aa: CASSVLGVETQYF

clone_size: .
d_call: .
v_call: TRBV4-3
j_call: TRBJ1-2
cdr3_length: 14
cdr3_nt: TGCGCCAGCAGCCAAGAGAGAGGGGCAAGGGGCTACACCTTC
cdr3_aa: CASSQERGARGYTF

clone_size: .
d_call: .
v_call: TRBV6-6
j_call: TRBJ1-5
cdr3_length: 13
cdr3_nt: TGTGCCAGCAGTTACAGGGAGAATCAGCCCCAGCATTTT
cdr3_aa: CASSYRENQPQHF

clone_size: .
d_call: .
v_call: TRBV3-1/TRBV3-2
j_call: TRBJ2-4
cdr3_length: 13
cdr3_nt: TGTGCCAGCAGCCAAGGGGCCTTGAGCATTCAGTACTTC
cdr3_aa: CASSQGALSIQYF

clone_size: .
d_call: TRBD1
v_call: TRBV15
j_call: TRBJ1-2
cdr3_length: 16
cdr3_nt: TGTGCCACCAGCAGGGAAACCACAGGGGCGAACTATGGCTACACCTTC
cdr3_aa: CATSRETTGANYGYTF

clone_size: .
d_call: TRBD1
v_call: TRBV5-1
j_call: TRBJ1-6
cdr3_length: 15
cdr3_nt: TGCGCCAGCAGCCCCGGGACAGGGGGGAGGTCACCCCTCCACTTT
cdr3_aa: CASSPGTGGRSPLHF